This T cell receptor (beta chain) was recorded in a study of T cells and Merkel cell carcinoma outcomes (dated by TCRdb to 2018 to 2020). Turning to the overall study: The study examined the tumor T-cell repertoire together with T-cell density as predictors of clinical outcome in patients with Merkel cell carcinoma. General conclusions and limits of the study: Clinical outcomes in Merkel cell carcinoma patients were reported to be predicted by T-cell repertoire features combined with T-cell density.

The germline V gene (reference sequence) supplies CDR1 LNHDA and CDR2 SQIVND. From its cysteine to its phenylalanine, the CDR3 spans 14 amino acids. The retained sequence is limited to the CDR3, 42 bases, with the frame set at the first base. V is pared back by 7 bases and J by 0 bases, with 10 bases lying between the germline termini. Samples came from patients with Merkel cell carcinoma. Libraries were constructed by the immunoSEQ multiplex PCR assay. As stored in TCRdb, this immuneACCESS dataset retains in-frame rearrangements with V and J assigned. A fraction of the clones does not appear; measured against another copy, unresolved V genes explain less than half of the discrepancy, and the remainder lacks a known reason. For this sample the table gives about 12,000 clones, of which nearly 97% were detected only once. The leading ten clones occupy about 0.94% of the sample. In its sample, this clone was seen once. Its binding antigen is unknown. No base quality values were provided; no much bigger clone lies one nucleotide off.

The TCR originated in a human donor with Merkel cell carcinoma. Sequencing input: tumor tissue from Merkel cell carcinoma. The rearranged chain carries TRBV19 and TRBJ2-1; the D segment could be TRBD1, given 5 matching bases. The nucleotide sequence reads as follows: TGTGCCAGTACAGGGCTGGGCTCCTACAATGAGCAGTTCTTC. Its protein is CASTGLGSYNEQFF.